The subject of this entry is one TCR beta chain. Its antigen is as yet unknown. The study ran its PCR with 60 Vbeta and 13 Jbeta primers. The repertoire was sequenced with immunoSEQ multiplex PCR; TCRdb's copy has only in-frame clones and lacks some. The sample includes 150,000 to 200,000 clones, approximately 80% of them seen just once. This sample is drawn from a study of cytomegalovirus exposure and HLA in healthy donors. Germline CDR1 and CDR2: SSHAT and FNYEAQ (reference sequence). The CDR3 extends over 15 amino acids. V was pared by 5 bases and J by 6 bases, with 12 bases of the junction left unmatched. Overall study findings and caveats: Published work reported that the classifier diagnosed cytomegalovirus status with high specificity and sensitivity. Three of the chains that were CMV-associated were confirmed in vitro to be specific for CMV antigens.

The sample was PBMCs. The gene calls are TRBV7-7 and TRBJ2-5, with 7 bases lining up with TRBD2. This sequence was found in a man younger than 30 in good health and CMV-seronegative. The CDR3 reads CASSPGGGDSQTQYF. Written as DNA, the CDR3 is TGTGCCAGCAGCCCTGGGGGAGGGGATAGCCAGACCCAGTACTTC.